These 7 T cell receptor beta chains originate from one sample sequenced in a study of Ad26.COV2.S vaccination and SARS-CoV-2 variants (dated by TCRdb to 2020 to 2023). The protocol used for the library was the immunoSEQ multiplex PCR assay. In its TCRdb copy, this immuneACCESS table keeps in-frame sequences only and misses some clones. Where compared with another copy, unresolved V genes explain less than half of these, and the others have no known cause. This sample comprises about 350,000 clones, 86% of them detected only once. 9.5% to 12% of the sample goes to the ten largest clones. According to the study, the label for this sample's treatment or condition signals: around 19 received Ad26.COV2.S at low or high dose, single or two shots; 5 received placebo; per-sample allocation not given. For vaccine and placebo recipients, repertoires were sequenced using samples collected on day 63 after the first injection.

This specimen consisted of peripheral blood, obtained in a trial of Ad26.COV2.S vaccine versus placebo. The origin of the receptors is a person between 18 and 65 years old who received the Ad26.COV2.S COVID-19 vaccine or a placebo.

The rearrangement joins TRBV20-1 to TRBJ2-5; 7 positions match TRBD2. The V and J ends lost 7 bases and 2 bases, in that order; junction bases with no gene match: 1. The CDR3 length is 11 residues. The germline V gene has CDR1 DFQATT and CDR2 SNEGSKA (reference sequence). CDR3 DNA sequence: TGCAGTGGGGACTATCAAGAGACCCAGTACTTC. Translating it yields CSGDYQETQYF.

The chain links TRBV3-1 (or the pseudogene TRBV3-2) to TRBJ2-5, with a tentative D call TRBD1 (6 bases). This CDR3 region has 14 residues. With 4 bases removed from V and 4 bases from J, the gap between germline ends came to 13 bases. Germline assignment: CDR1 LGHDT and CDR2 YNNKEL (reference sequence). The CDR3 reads CASSLKQGRETQYF. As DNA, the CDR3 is TGTGCCAGCAGCCTAAAACAGGGACGAGAGACCCAGTACTTC.

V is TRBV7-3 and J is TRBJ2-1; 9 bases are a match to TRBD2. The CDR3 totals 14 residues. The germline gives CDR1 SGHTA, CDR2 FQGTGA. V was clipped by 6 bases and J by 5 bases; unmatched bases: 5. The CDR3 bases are TGTGCCAGCAGTCTAGCGGGACCCCACAATGAGCAGTTCTTC. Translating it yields CASSLAGPHNEQFF. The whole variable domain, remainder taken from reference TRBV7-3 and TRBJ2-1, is GAGVSQTPSNKVTEKGKYVELRCDPISGHTALYWYRQSLGQGPEFLIYFQGTGAADDSGLPNDRFFAVRPEGSVSTLKIQRTERGDSAVYLCASSLAGPHNEQFFGPGTRLTVL.

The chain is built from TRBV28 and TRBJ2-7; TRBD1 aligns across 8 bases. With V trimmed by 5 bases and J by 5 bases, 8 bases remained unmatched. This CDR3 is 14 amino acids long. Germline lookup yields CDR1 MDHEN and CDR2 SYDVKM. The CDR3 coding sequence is TGTGCCAGCAGTGGGACGTTGGGACAGGACGAGCAGTACTTC. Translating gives CASSGTLGQDEQYF. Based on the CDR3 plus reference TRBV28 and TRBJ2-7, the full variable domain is DVKVTQSSRYLVKRTGEKVFLECVQDMDHENMFWYRQDPGLGLRLIYFSYDVKMKEKGDIPEGYSVSREKKERFSLILESASTNQTSMYLCASSGTLGQDEQYFGPGTRLTVT.

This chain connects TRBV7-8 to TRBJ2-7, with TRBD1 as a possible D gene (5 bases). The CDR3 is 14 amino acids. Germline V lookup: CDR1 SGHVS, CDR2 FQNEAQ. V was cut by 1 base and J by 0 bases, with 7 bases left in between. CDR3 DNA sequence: TGTGCCAGCAGCTTAGGGGGCGGCTCCTACGAGCAGTACTTC. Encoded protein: CASSLGGGSYEQYF.

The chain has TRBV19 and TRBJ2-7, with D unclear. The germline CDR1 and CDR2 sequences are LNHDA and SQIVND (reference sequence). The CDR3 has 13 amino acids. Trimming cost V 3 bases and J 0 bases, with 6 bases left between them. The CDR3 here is CASSIGNSYEQYF. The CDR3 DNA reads TGTGCCAGTAGTATTGGGAACTCCTACGAGCAGTACTTC. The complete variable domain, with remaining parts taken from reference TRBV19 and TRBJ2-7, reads DGGITQSPKYLFRKEGQNVTLSCEQNLNHDAMYWYRQDPGQGLRLIYYSQIVNDFQKGDIAEGYSVSREKKESFPLTVTSAQKNPTAFYLCASSIGNSYEQYFGPGTRLTVT.

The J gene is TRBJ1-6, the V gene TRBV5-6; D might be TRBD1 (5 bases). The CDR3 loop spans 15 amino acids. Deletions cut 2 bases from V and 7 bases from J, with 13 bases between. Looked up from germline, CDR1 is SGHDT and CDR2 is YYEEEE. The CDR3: CASSFGRGANSPLHF. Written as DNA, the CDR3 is TGTGCCAGCAGCTTCGGGCGAGGGGCAAATTCACCCCTCCACTTT.